Described below is a single T cell receptor (beta chain) sequence and its context. This sample is drawn from a study of blood T cells in healthy people across ages. A J-beta primer mix and a sample-barcoded 5' primer were used in a second PCR of about 7 to 11 cycles. Researchers report that each sample yielded at least 3 million CDR3-containing paired-end reads. TCRdb fed the 5' RACE reads into MiXCR, producing one record per CDR3 protein. The top ten clones hold about 13% of a sample with about 670,000 distinct CDR3 sequences, approximately 52% of them seen once. PBMCs, at least 6.5 million per sample, were isolated. At least 5.5 micrograms of total RNA were extracted per sample. The CDR3 contains 15 residues. CDR1 and CDR2 (germline): SGHDT, YYEEEE. Losses at the gene ends were 2 bases for V and 7 bases for J; bases not matched to a gene: 12.

The chain is built from TRBV5-6 and TRBJ2-7, with 7 bases that match TRBD1. This TCR derives from an elderly woman in good health. The sequencing input was blood. The CDR3 loop reads CASSFRQGFDNEQYF. The CDR3 coding sequence is TGTGCCAGCAGCTTTAGACAGGGCTTCGACAATGAGCAGTACTTC.